The rows below give T cell receptor beta chains drawn from one sample of a study of blood T cell repertoires in COVID-19. The protocol was immunoSEQ multiplex PCR, while the TCRdb copy is restricted to in-frame clones and leaves out a portion. The sample yields about 160,000 clones, about 88% seen once. Sequencing was carried out using peripheral blood. All receptors derive from a woman of 80 years or more with acute or convalescent COVID-19. Each CDR3 is given without its conserved first and last residue. The order of the fields is V gene, CDR3 protein.

v_call: TRBV27; cdr3_aa: ATASLNYGYT
v_call: TRBV25-1; cdr3_aa: ASSVAGGPHNEQF
v_call: TRBV27; cdr3_aa: ASSLKLSYEQY
v_call: TRBV7-2; cdr3_aa: ASSPHPGLGPYEQY
v_call: TRBV15; cdr3_aa: ATSRVARADNEQF
v_call: TRBV6-1; cdr3_aa: ASSEAGRTEAF
v_call: TRBV5-4; cdr3_aa: ASSWQGALGGYT
v_call: TRBV25-1; cdr3_aa: ASSGLTFMTGVNEQF
v_call: TRBV5-1; cdr3_aa: ASSSLGTSTDTQY
v_call: TRBV15; cdr3_aa: ATSRGQSYGYT
v_call: TRBV20-1; cdr3_aa: SASRGARWETQY
v_call: TRBV30; cdr3_aa: AWSVLSWAIYGYT
v_call: TRBV3-1/TRBV3-2; cdr3_aa: ASSQAGGSGREQF
v_call: TRBV6-5; cdr3_aa: ASSRTGSEAF
v_call: TRBV6-6; cdr3_aa: ASSSRTGVYNEQF
v_call: TRBV7-2; cdr3_aa: ASSWGQGIGNTIY
v_call: TRBV19; cdr3_aa: ASDSLKKPQH
v_call: TRBV27; cdr3_aa: ASSLASGRASRRTQY
v_call: TRBV5-1; cdr3_aa: ASSLAHGNSPSGANVLT
v_call: TRBV19; cdr3_aa: ASSIGQGYNEQF
v_call: TRBV10-2; cdr3_aa: ASSLGGEQY
v_call: TRBV12-5; cdr3_aa: ASGLGSGGEQF
v_call: TRBV14; cdr3_aa: ASSENLSQPQH
v_call: TRBV21-1; cdr3_aa: ASSKVQERRARTDTQY
v_call: TRBV19; cdr3_aa: ASSTWTGSNQPQH
v_call: TRBV6-5; cdr3_aa: ASSSRDRGGEKLF
v_call: TRBV19; cdr3_aa: ASSLQGQGHTIY
v_call: TRBV7-2; cdr3_aa: ASRADRNTEAF
v_call: TRBV6-5; cdr3_aa: ASMEDQPQH
v_call: TRBV7-8; cdr3_aa: ASSLEQGENSPLH
v_call: TRBV18; cdr3_aa: ASSPPSGGKTEAF
v_call: TRBV19; cdr3_aa: ASSIPQGGTGELF
v_call: TRBV6-5; cdr3_aa: ASRPQGPNEQF
v_call: TRBV19; cdr3_aa: ASSITGVWATEAF
v_call: TRBV3-1/TRBV3-2; cdr3_aa: ASSQDIIGQADGYT
v_call: TRBV11-2; cdr3_aa: ASNQPGGGNNSPLH
v_call: TRBV2; cdr3_aa: ASSPGAGGNPSGNTIY
v_call: TRBV5-1; cdr3_aa: ASSLIGTGAKNIQY
v_call: TRBV4-3; cdr3_aa: ASSQEWQSNQPQH
v_call: TRBV24-1; cdr3_aa: ATSAHDRVRYGYT
v_call: TRBV20-1; cdr3_aa: SATGAYGYT